The 3 T cell receptor beta chains below were found in one sample sequenced in a study of T-cell reconstitution after alpha-beta-depleted transplantation in children. It was with unique molecular identifiers that the TCRbeta library was prepared. TCRdb recomputed calls from the PCR reads with MiXCR, one row per CDR3 protein. The table lists nearly 400,000 distinct CDR3 sequences, about a fifth of them singletons. This sample comprised PBMCs from the stem cell graft donor, obtained from the stem cell graft. These TCRs come from a human donor who donated a stem cell graft to a child with acute myeloid leukemia.

The rearrangement uses TRBV25-1 and TRBJ2-7; D call uncertain. This CDR3 is 11 amino acids long. CDR1 MGHDK and CDR2 SYGVNS come from the germline V gene. Trimming pared 5 bases from V and 3 bases from J, leaving 5 bases between. CDR3 DNA: TGTGCCAGCAGTAAAAACTACGAGCAGTACTTC. Residues: CASSKNYEQYF.

This clonotype came up many times. The V gene is TRBV5-6, the J gene TRBJ2-7; 9 bases are a match to TRBD2. Germline V CDR1 and CDR2: SGHDT, YYEEEE. This CDR3 is built from 16 residues. V shed 6 bases, J shed 3 bases, and the junction held 13 bases outside the gene matches. This CDR3 is CASILHRLAVIYEQYF. As DNA, the CDR3 is TGTGCCAGCATCCTCCACAGACTAGCGGTAATCTACGAGCAGTACTTC.

The chain joins TRBV18 to TRBJ2-1; 8 bases agree with TRBD1. This CDR3 has 17 residues. With V trimmed by 1 base and J by 4 bases, 9 bases remained unmatched. The germline CDR1 and CDR2 sequences are KGHSH and LQKENI. Here the CDR3 DNA reads TGTGCCAGCTCACCACAAGGACAGGGAACGGGGTACAATGAGCAGTTCTTC. Amino acids: CASSPQGQGTGYNEQFF.